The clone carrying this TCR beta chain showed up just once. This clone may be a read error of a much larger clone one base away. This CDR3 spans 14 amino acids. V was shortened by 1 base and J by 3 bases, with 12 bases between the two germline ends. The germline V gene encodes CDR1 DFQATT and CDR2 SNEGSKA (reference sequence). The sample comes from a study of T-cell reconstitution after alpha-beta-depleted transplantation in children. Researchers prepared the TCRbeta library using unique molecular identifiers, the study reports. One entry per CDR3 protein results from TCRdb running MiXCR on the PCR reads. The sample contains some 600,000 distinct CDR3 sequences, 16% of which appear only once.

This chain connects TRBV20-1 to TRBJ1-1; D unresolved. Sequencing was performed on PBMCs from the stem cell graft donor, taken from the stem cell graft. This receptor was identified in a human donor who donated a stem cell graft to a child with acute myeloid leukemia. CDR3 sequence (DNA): TGCAGTGCTAGAGGTCCCGACGGAGACACTGAAGCTTTCTTT. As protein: CSARGPDGDTEAFF.